This T cell receptor (beta chain) stems from a study of T cells in Graves' hyperthyroidism and ophthalmopathy. Amplification yielded TCR beta CDR3 regions, with RNA transcripts as the source. HTBI primers were the set used in a first-round RT-PCR of the TCR CDR3. TCRdb called the multiplex PCR reads again in MiXCR, with one record for every CDR3 protein. This sample has 470,000 or so distinct CDR3 sequences, with less than 25% found just once. The CDR3 is 15 amino acids. Germline CDR1 and CDR2: ENHRY and SYGVKD. J gave up 2 bases and V 5 bases, and 4 bases lay outside the gene matches. Graves' hyperthyroidism showing no ophthalmopathy progression within 18 months was considered stable. This clonotype came up many times.

The rearrangement uses TRBV10-3 and TRBJ2-5; 11 nucleotides line up with TRBD2. The source material was blood. This sequence originates from a man between 18 and 29 years old with Graves' hyperthyroidism. CDR3 nucleotide sequence: TGTGCCATCAGTCCCATAGCGGGGGGGCAAGAGACCCAGTACTTC. This translates into CAISPIAGGQETQYF.